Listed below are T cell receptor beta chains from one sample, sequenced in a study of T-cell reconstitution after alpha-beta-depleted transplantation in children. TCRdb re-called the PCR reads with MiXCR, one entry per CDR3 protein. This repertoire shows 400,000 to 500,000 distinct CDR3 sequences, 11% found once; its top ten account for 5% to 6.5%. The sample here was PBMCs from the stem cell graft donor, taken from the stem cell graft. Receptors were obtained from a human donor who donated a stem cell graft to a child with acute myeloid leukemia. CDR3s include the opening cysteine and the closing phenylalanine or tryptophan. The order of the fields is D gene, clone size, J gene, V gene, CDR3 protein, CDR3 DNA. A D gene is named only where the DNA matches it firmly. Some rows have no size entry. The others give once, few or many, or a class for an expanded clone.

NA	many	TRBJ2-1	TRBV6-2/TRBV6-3	CASSLGFNYNEQFF	TGTGCCAGCAGTTTAGGATTTAACTACAATGAGCAGTTCTTC
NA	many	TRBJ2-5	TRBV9	CASSLLGSGETQYF	TGTGCCAGCAGCCTCTTGGGCAGTGGAGAGACCCAGTACTTC
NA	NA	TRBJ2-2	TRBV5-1	CASSLLEGSVTGELFF	TGCGCCAGCAGCTTACTAGAGGGATCGGTCACCGGGGAGCTGTTTTTT
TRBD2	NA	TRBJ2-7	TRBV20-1	CSALRSSGRYEQYF	TGCAGTGCGCTGAGGTCTAGCGGGAGGTACGAGCAGTACTTC
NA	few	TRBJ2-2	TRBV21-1	CASSTRQGCTGELFF	TGTGCCAGCTCTACGAGACAGGGGTGTACCGGGGAGCTGTTTTTT
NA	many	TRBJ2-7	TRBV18	CASSPTSDSYEQYF	TGTGCCAGCTCACCAACCTCCGATTCCTACGAGCAGTACTTC
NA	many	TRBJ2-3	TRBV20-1	CSASEVSGRSDTQYF	TGCAGTGCTAGCGAGGTCTCAGGGAGGTCAGATACGCAGTATTTT
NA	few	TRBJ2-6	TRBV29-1	CSVSQVSGANVLTF	TGCAGCGTTTCACAGGTCTCTGGGGCCAACGTCCTGACTTTC
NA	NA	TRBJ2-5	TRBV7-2	CASSLVPSVETQYF	TGTGCCAGCAGCTTAGTCCCTAGCGTGGAGACCCAGTACTTC
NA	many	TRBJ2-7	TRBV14	CASSQGYYEQYF	TGTGCCAGCAGCCAAGGATACTACGAGCAGTACTTC
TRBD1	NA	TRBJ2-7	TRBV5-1	CASSAGGQGALNEQYF	TGCGCCAGCAGCGCAGGCGGACAGGGGGCTCTAAACGAGCAGTACTTC
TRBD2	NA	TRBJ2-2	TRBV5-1	CASSSGTTSTGELFF	TGCGCCAGCAGCTCAGGGACTACCTCCACCGGGGAGCTGTTTTTT
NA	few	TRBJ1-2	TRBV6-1	CASSEDVRNYGYTF	TGTGCCAGCAGTGAAGATGTCAGGAACTATGGCTACACCTTC
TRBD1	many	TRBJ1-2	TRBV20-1	CSASSGTGGSGNYGYTF	TGCAGTGCTAGTAGCGGGACAGGGGGATCAGGAAACTATGGCTACACCTTC
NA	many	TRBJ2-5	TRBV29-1	CSVDKGRKETQYF	TGCAGCGTTGATAAGGGTCGGAAGGAGACCCAGTACTTC
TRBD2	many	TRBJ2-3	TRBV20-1	CSASRTSGGGNTQYF	TGCAGTGCTAGTAGGACTAGCGGGGGGGGAAATACGCAGTATTTT
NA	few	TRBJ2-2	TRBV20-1	CSARGSGRSAGELFF	TGCAGTGCTAGGGGCAGCGGACGTAGTGCCGGGGAGCTGTTTTTT
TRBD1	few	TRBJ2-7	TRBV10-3	CAISESLDREQNEQYF	TGTGCCATCAGTGAGTCCCTGGACAGGGAGCAGAACGAGCAGTACTTC
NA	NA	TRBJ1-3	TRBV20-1	CSARDLGHALSGNTIYF	TGCAGTGCTAGAGATCTAGGGCATGCACTCTCTGGAAACACCATATATTTT
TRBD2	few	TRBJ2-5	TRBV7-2	CASSQLGLFGREETQYF	TGTGCCAGCAGCCAGTTGGGGCTCTTCGGGCGGGAGGAGACCCAGTACTTC
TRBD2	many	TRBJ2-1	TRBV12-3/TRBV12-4	CASSLQIRGGYSNEQFF	TGTGCCAGCAGTTTACAGATCCGGGGAGGGTACTCAAATGAGCAGTTCTTC
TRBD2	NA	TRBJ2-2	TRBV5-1	CASSLAGLAVGELFF	TGCGCCAGCAGCTTGGCCGGACTAGCGGTCGGGGAGCTGTTTTTT
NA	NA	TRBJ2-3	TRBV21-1	CASSSLERPTDTQYF	TGTGCCAGCAGCAGCCTCGAGCGACCCACAGATACGCAGTATTTT
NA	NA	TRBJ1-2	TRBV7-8	CASSLMAGGSGYTF	TGTGCCAGCAGCTTAATGGCAGGAGGATCTGGCTACACCTTC
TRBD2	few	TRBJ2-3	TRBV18	CASSPVSAGVGDTQYF	TGTGCCAGCTCACCAGTGTCGGCGGGAGTGGGGGATACGCAGTATTTT
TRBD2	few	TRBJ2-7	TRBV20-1	CSARSSWLADTYEQYF	TGCAGTGCTAGGAGCTCGTGGCTAGCGGACACCTACGAGCAGTACTTC
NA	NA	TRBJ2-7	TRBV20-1	CSARDRDGGPNPYEQYF	TGCAGTGCTAGAGATAGGGATGGCGGTCCCAACCCCTACGAGCAGTACTTC
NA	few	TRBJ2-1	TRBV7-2	CASSPVVASEQFF	TGTGCCAGCAGCCCCGTGGTAGCTTCTGAGCAGTTCTTC
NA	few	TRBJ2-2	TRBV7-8	CASSLGTRSHTGELFF	TGTGCCAGCAGCCTGGGGACGAGAAGTCACACCGGGGAGCTGTTTTTT
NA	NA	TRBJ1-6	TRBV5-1	CASRLRGGNSPLHF	TGCGCCAGCAGACTCAGGGGTGGCAATTCACCCCTCCACTTT
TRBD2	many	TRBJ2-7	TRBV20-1	CSASGLAGAYEQYF	TGCAGTGCTTCGGGACTAGCGGGGGCCTACGAGCAGTACTTC
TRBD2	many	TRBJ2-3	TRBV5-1	CASSLYGTSPDTQYF	TGCGCCAGCAGCTTGTATGGGACTAGCCCAGATACGCAGTATTTT
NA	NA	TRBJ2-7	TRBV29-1	CSVLLAHTYEQYF	TGCAGCGTTCTTCTAGCGCATACCTACGAGCAGTACTTC
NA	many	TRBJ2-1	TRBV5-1	CASSLLDAYNEQFF	TGCGCCAGCAGCTTGTTGGACGCCTACAATGAGCAGTTCTTC
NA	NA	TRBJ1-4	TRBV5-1	CASSLDGFNEKLFF	TGCGCCAGCAGCTTGGACGGGTTTAATGAAAAACTGTTTTTT
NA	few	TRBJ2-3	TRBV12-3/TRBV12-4	CASSFRGGSTDTQYF	TGTGCCAGCAGTTTCCGGGGCGGAAGCACAGATACGCAGTATTTT
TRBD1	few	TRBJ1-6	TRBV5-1	CASSSGTDLNSPLHF	TGCGCCAGCAGCTCGGGGACAGATTTGAATTCACCCCTCCACTTT
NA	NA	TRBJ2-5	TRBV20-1	CSAKVETQYF	TGCAGTGCTAAAGTGGAGACCCAGTACTTC
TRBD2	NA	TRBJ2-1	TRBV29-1	CSVAVTSGRNEQFF	TGCAGCGTTGCAGTCACTAGCGGGAGGAATGAGCAGTTCTTC
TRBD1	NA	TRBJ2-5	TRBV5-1	CASSLGVGTGGLETQYF	TGCGCCAGCAGCTTGGGAGTCGGGACAGGGGGCCTGGAGACCCAGTACTTC
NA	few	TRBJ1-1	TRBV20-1	CSARDQELEAFF	TGCAGTGCTAGAGATCAAGAGCTTGAAGCTTTCTTT
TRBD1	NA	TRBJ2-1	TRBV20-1	CSAPPGQAPDQEFF	TGCAGTGCTCCCCCGGGACAGGCTCCCGATCAGGAGTTCTTC